This T cell receptor beta chain was identified during a study of blood T cell repertoires in COVID-19. Study-wide background: T cells, B-cell-depleted T cells, or PBMCs supplied cDNA or gDNA.

The V segment lost 5 bases and the J segment 8 bases; nucleotides outside the gene matches: 8. The germline gives CDR1 SGHTA, CDR2 FQGNSA. This CDR3 comprises 13 residues. In the original analysis: Amplified reference gene primers provided the basis for estimating nucleated cell counts. Here immunoSEQ multiplex PCR was the method, and the copy in TCRdb shows in-frame clones only, minus some. From that table come the V and J calls and clone size; the DNA was used to work out D and trimming. The sample holds some 240,000 clones, roughly 84% seen once. The chain has TRBV7-2 and TRBJ1-2, with TRBD1 identical over 7 bases. This receptor was identified in a woman in her forties who had recovered from COVID-19. Sequenced: peripheral blood. CDR3 region: CASSIDRVYGYTF. For the CDR3, the DNA is TGTGCCAGCAGCATTGACAGGGTTTACGGCTACACCTTC.